The text below deals with one TCR beta chain. Its antigen is unidentified. Produced via immunoSEQ multiplex PCR; TCRdb's table is partial and in-frame only. The table lists about 200,000 clones, over 85% of them singletons, with 1% in the top ten. This sample is part of a study of T cell responses to AZD1222 COVID-19 vaccine. Study observations and caveats: Baseline testing showed seropositivity in only five to seven AZD1222 recipients.

The input for sequencing was peripheral blood, taken 28 days after the second AZD1222 dose. This TCR was sampled from an adult who received the AZD1222 COVID-19 vaccine.

CDR3 region: CASTRGKPNYGYTF. As DNA, the CDR3 is TGTGCCAGCACCCGGGGCAAACCTAACTATGGCTACACCTTC. The J gene is TRBJ1-2, the V gene TRBV6-5; maybe TRBD1 (5 bases). The CDR3 is 14 amino acids. The V and J ends lost 7 bases and 0 bases respectively, with 12 bases between them. Germline-derived CDR1 and CDR2 are MNHEY and SVGAGI.